This TCR beta chain was captured in a study of blood T cells in healthy people across ages. Study-level results: Calculation of diversity from one million T cells yielded estimates considered to be underestimates.

The second PCR ran about 6 to 12 cycles with a sample-barcoded 5' primer and J-beta primers. Tags on each cDNA molecule came from a template-switch adaptor with 12 random nucleotides. All samples yielded 2.5 million or more CDR3-containing paired-end reads. Using its own MiXCR run on the 5' RACE reads, TCRdb lists one record per CDR3 protein. The sample has over 1,500,000 distinct CDR3 sequences, around 50% seen once. Regarding this clonotype: The antigen remains undetermined.

The V end was cut by 6 bases, the J end by 8 bases, with 17 bases between. This CDR3 is built from 14 residues. Germline CDR1 MDHEN, CDR2 SYDVKM. Sequencing used blood. This rearrangement joins TRBV28 to TRBJ2-1; D may be TRBD1 (6 bases). This TCR came from a woman aged 40 to 55 in good health. CDR3: CASSTGSGVHEQFF. CDR3 nucleotide sequence: TGTGCCAGCAGCACCGGTTCAGGGGTCCATGAGCAGTTCTTC.